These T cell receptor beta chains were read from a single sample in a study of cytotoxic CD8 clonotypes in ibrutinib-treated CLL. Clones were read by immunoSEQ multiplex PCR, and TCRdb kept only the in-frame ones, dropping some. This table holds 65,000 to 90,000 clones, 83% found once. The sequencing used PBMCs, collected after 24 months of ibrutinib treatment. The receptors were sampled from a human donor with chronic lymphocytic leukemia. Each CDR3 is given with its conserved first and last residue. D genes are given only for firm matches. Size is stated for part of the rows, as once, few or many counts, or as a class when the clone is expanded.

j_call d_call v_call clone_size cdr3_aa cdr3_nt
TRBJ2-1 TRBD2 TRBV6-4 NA CASSAETSGSHEQFF TGTGCCAGCAGTGCAGAGACTAGCGGGAGCCATGAGCAGTTCTTC
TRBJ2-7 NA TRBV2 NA CASRGLAGYSEQYF TGTGCCAGCAGGGGATTAGCAGGGTACTCCGAGCAGTACTTC
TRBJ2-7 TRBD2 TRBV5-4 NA CASSLAGRSYEQYF TGTGCCAGCAGCTTGGCCGGGAGGTCCTACGAGCAGTACTTC
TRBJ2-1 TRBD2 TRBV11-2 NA CASRPIAGISYNEQFF TGTGCCAGCAGACCTATAGCGGGCATCTCCTACAATGAGCAGTTCTTC
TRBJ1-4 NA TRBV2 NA CASSEMTAAGEKLFF TGTGCCAGCAGTGAAATGACAGCGGCCGGGGAAAAACTGTTTTTT
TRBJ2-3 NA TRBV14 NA CASSQEATGHTDTQYF TGTGCCAGCAGCCAAGAGGCGACAGGACACACAGATACGCAGTATTTT
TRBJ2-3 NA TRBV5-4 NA CASSFGMGLTDTQYF TGTGCCAGCAGCTTCGGTATGGGGTTAACAGATACGCAGTATTTT
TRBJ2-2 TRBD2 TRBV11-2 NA CASSLDFSGSFEELFF TGTGCCAGCAGCTTAGACTTCAGCGGGAGCTTTGAGGAGCTGTTTTTT
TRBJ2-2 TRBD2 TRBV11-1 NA CASSLRASGITGELFF TGTGCCAGCAGCTTAAGGGCTAGCGGGATCACCGGGGAGCTGTTTTTT
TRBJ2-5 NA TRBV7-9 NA CASSLHIAGQETQYF TGTGCCAGCAGCTTACATATTGCGGGCCAAGAGACCCAGTACTTC
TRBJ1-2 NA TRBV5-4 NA CASSLANRDGGYGYTF TGTGCCAGCAGCTTGGCCAACAGGGACGGTGGGTATGGCTACACCTTC
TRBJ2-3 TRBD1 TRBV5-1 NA CASSSGQGNTQYF TGCGCCAGCAGCTCCGGACAGGGAAATACGCAGTATTTT
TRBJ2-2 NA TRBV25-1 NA CASSPQVRPGELFF TGTGCCAGCAGCCCCCAAGTGAGGCCCGGGGAGCTGTTTTTT
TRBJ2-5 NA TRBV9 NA CASSVAEWVGETQYF TGTGCCAGCAGCGTAGCGGAGTGGGTCGGCGAGACCCAGTACTTC
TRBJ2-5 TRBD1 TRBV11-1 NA CASSLSTGVDGETQYF TGTGCCAGCAGCCTCTCGACAGGGGTGGATGGAGAGACCCAGTACTTC
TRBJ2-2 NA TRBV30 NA CARGRPSGELFF TGTGCCCGGGGGAGGCCCTCCGGGGAGCTGTTTTTT
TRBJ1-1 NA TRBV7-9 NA CASSLGGGTEAFF TGTGCCAGCAGCTTAGGAGGGGGCACTGAAGCTTTCTTT
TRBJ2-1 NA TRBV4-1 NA CASSQGGTSANEQFF TGCGCCAGCAGCCAAGGGGGGACATCCGCTAATGAGCAGTTCTTC
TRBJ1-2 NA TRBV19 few CASSGSYGYTF TGTGCCAGCTCCGGGTCGTACGGCTACACCTTC
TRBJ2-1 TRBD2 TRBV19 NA CASSTIRLADSYNEQFF TGTGCCAGTAGTACGATTAGACTAGCGGACTCCTACAATGAGCAGTTCTTC
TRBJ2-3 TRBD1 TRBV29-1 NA CSVDSSVSDRVSSDTQYF TGCAGCGTTGATTCTTCGGTTTCGGACAGGGTTTCATCAGATACGCAGTATTTT
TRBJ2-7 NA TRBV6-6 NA CASSYRGPKPDEQYF TGTGCCAGCAGTTACAGGGGACCCAAGCCCGACGAGCAGTACTTC
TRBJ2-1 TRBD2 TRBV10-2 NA CASSESLAGGLSNEQFF TGCGCCAGCAGTGAGTCGCTAGCGGGAGGGCTGAGCAATGAGCAGTTCTTC
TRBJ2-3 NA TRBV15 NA CATRPDATGSTDTQYF TGTGCCACCAGGCCGGACGCAACAGGGAGCACAGATACGCAGTATTTT
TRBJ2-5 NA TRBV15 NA CATSRDREYQETQYF TGTGCCACCAGCAGAGATCGCGAGTACCAAGAGACCCAGTACTTC
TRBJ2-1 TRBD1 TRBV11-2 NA CASEGQGHNEQFF TGTGCCAGCGAGGGACAGGGGCACAATGAGCAGTTCTTC